The clone carrying this T cell receptor beta chain has only a few counts. The CDR3 length is 14 residues. Germline V lookup: CDR1 SGHTA, CDR2 FQGTGA. Trimming stripped 6 bases from V and 4 bases from J, with 12 bases between. The data were obtained in a study of T cell repertoires in cytomegalovirus infection. TCRdb passed the reads through MiXCR, listing each CDR3 protein once. Of about 530,000 distinct CDR3 sequences listed, around 27% are singletons. Sequenced sample: PBMCs. This chain links TRBV7-3 with TRBJ2-2, with D unclear. This receptor was identified in a human donor in good health (CMV status not recorded). Some clones in this sample may be carry-over from other donors' samples. Here the CDR3 reads CASSYSGATGELFF. In DNA, the CDR3 is TGTGCCAGCAGTTACTCGGGCGCCACCGGGGAGCTGTTTTTT.